Here is one T cell receptor beta chain with its context. The germline V gene has CDR1 LGHNA and CDR2 YSLEER. This CDR3 comprises 15 residues. Trimming took off 3 bases at V and 6 bases at J, with 15 bases between the two ends. This entry comes from a study of control samples from healthy donors and cancer patients. The method was immunoSEQ multiplex PCR; TCRdb's version includes in-frame clones alone and lacks a portion of them. The sample has 95,000 to 100,000 clones; around nine tenths are singletons. The sample was blood. The V and J genes are TRBV4-3 and TRBJ2-1; possibly TRBD2 for D (6 bases). The receptor's source is a man aged 25-45 years in good health. The CDR3, as DNA: TGCGCCAGCAGCCAGGGGAGGAGTCGGGGCAATGAGCAGTTCTTC. Translated, it gives CASSQGRSRGNEQFF.